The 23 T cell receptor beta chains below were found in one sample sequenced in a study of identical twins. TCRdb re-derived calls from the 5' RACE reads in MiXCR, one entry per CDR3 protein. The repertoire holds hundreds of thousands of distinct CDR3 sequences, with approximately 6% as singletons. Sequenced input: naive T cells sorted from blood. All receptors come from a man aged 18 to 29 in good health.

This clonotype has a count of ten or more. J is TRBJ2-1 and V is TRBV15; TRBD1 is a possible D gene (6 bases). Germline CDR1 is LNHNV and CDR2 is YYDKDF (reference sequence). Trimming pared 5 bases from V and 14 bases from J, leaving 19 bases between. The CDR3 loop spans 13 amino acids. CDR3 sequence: CATSPEVGAVKFF. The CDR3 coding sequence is TGTGCCACCAGCCCAGAGGTGGGGGCGGTGAAGTTCTTC.

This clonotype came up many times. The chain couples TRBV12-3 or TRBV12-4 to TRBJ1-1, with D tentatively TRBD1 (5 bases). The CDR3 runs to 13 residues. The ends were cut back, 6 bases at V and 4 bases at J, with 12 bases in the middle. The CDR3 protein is CASRPLGGTEAFF. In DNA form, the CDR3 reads TGTGCCAGCAGGCCATTGGGGGGCACTGAAGCTTTCTTT.

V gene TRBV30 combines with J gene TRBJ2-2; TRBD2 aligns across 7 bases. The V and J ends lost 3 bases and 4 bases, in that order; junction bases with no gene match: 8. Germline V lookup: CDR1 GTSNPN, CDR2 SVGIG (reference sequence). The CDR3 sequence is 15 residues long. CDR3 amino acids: CAWRPETSSTGELFF. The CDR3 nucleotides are TGTGCCTGGAGGCCCGAGACTAGCTCCACCGGGGAGCTGTTTTTT.

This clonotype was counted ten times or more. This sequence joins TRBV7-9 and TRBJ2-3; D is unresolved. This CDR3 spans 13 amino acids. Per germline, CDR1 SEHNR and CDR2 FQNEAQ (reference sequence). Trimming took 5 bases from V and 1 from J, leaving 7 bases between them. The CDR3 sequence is CASSQDGTDTQYF. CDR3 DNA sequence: TGTGCCAGCAGCCAGGACGGCACAGATACGCAGTATTTT.

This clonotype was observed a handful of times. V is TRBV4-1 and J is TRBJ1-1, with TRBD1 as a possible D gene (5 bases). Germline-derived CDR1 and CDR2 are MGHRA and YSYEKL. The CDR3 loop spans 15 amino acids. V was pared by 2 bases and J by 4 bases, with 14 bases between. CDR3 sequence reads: CASSQPQGSRTEAFF. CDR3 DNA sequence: TGCGCCAGCAGCCAACCCCAGGGATCCCGCACTGAAGCTTTCTTT.

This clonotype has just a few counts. The CDR3: CARPPSDSDYEQYV. The CDR3 DNA is TGTGCCAGACCGCCCTCGGACAGCGACTACGAGCAGTACGTC. J is TRBJ2-7 and V is TRBV21-1; TRBD1 reflects the table's D call only, with no check against the DNA. TRBV21-1 is a pseudogene locus. This CDR3 has 14 residues.

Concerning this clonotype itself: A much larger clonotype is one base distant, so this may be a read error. The CDR3 protein is CSARQGTCEQYF. The CDR3 nucleotides read TGCAGTGCCAGACAGGGGACCTGCGAGCAGTACTTC. The V gene is TRBV20-1, the J gene TRBJ2-7; 8 bases are a match to TRBD1. The germline gives CDR1 DFQATT, CDR2 SNEGSKA (reference sequence). The CDR3 contains 12 residues. The V segment lost 6 bases and the J segment 6 bases; nucleotides outside the gene matches: 7.

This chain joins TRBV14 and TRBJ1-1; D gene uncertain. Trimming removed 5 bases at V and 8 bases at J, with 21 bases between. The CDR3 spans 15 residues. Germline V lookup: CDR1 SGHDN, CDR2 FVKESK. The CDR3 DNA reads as TGTGCCAGCAGCAGACCCGGGAATCTGGGAACCGAAGCTTTCTTT. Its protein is CASSRPGNLGTEAFF.

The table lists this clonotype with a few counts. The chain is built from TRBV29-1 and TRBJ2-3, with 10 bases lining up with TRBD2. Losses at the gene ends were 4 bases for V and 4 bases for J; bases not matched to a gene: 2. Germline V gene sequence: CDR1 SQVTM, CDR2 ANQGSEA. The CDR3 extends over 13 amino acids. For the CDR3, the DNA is TGCAGCGTTGTGGGACTAGCGCCAGATACGCAGTATTTT. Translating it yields CSVVGLAPDTQYF.

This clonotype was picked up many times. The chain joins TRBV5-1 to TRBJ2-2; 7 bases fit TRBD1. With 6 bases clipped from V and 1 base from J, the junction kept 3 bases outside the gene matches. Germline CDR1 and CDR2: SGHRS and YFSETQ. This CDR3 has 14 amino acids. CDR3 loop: CASTDRENTGELFF. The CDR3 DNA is TGCGCCAGCACAGACAGGGAGAACACCGGGGAGCTGTTTTTT.

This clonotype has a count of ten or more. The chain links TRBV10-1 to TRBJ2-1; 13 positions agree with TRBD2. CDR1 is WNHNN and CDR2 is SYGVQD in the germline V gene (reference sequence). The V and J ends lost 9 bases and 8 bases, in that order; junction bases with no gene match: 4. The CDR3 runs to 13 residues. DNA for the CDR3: TGCGCCAGTACTAGCGGGAGGGCCGATGAGCAGTTCTTC. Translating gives CASTSGRADEQFF.

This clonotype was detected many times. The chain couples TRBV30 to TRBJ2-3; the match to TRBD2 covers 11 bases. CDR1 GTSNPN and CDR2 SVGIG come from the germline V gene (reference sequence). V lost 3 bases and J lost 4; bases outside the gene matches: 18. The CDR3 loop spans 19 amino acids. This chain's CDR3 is CAWRATGTSGKSVPDTQYF. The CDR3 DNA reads TGTGCCTGGAGGGCTACAGGGACTAGCGGAAAGAGCGTCCCAGATACGCAGTATTTT.

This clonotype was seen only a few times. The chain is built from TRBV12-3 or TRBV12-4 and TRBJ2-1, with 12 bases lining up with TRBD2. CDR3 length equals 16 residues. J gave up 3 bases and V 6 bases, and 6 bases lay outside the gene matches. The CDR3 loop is CASRPRLAGVYNEQFF. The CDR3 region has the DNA TGTGCCAGCAGGCCTCGACTAGCGGGGGTCTACAATGAGCAGTTCTTC.

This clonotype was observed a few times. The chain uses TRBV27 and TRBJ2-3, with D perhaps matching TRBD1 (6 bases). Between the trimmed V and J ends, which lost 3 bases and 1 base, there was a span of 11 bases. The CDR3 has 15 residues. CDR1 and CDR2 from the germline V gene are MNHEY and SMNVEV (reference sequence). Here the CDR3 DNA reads TGTGCCAGCAGTTTTTCAGGGGCCCGCACAGATACGCAGTATTTT. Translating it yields CASSFSGARTDTQYF.

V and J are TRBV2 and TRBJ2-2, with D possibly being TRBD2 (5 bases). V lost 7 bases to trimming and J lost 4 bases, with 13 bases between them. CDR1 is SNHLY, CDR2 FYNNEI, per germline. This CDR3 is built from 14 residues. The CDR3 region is CASNEGSGTGELFF. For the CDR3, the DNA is TGTGCCAGCAACGAGGGCTCGGGCACCGGGGAGCTGTTTTTT.

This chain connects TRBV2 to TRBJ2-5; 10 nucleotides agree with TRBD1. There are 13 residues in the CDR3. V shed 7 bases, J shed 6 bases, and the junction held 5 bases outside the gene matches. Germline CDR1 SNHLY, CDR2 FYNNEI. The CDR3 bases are TGTGCCAGCACCCCGGACAGGGGGAAGACCCAGTACTTC. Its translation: CASTPDRGKTQYF.

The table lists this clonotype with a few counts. CDR3 bases: TGCGCCAGCAGGACGGACGGCGCTAATGAAAAACTGTTTTTT. It is translated as CASRTDGANEKLFF. The V call is TRBV5-1, the J call TRBJ1-4; D call uncertain. CDR1 is SGHRS and CDR2 is YFSETQ in the germline V gene. Trimming removed 5 bases at V and 3 bases at J, with 11 bases between. The CDR3 covers 14 residues.

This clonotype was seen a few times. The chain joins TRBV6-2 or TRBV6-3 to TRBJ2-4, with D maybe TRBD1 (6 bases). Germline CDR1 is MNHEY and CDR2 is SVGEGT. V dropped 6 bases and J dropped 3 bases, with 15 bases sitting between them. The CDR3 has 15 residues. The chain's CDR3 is CASRGGRLDKNIQYF. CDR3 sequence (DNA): TGTGCCAGCAGAGGGGGACGACTTGACAAAAACATTCAGTACTTC.

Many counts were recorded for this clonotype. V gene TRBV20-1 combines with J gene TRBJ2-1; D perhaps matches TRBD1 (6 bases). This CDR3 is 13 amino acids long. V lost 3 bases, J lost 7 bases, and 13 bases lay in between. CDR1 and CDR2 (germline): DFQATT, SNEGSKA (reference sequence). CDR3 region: CSASSLGGNEQFF. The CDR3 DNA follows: TGCAGTGCTAGCAGTCTAGGGGGTAATGAGCAGTTCTTC.

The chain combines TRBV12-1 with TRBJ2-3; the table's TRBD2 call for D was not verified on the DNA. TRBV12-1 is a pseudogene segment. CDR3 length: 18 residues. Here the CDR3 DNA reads TGTGCCAGCAGCTTTGCGCTATCCGCGGGAGGGATCCCAGATACGCAGTATTTT. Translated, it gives CASSFALSAGGIPDTQYF.

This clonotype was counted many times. The CDR3 protein is CAISDLVGGINTGELFF. The CDR3 DNA follows: TGTGCCATCAGTGACCTCGTCGGCGGGATAAACACCGGGGAGCTGTTTTTT. V gene TRBV10-3 combines with J gene TRBJ2-2, with D possibly matching TRBD2 (6 bases). Germline-derived CDR1 and CDR2 are ENHRY and SYGVKD. The CDR3 is made up of 17 amino acids. V lost 3 bases, J lost 2 bases, and 16 bases lay in between.

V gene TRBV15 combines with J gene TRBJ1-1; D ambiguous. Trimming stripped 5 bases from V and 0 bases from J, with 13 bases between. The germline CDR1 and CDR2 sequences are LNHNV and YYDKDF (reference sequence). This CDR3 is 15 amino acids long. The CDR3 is CATSSFSTLNTEAFF. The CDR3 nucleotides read TGTGCCACCAGCTCCTTCAGCACCTTGAACACTGAAGCTTTCTTT. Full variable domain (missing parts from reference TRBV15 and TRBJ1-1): DAMVIQNPRYQVTQFGKPVTLSCSQTLNHNVMYWYQQKSSQAPKLLFHYYDKDFNNEADTPDNFQSRRPNTSFCFLDIRSPGLGDTAMYLCATSSFSTLNTEAFFGQGTRLTVV.

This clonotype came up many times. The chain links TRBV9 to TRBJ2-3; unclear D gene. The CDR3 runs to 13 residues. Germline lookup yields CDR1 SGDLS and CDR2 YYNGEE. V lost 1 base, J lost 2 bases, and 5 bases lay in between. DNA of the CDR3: TGTGCCAGCAGCGTAAAGTACACAGATACGCAGTATTTT. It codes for CASSVKYTDTQYF.